This T cell receptor beta chain was recorded in a study of regulatory T cells in long-lasting Graves disease. Time point indicated: newly diagnosed GD, antithyroid drugs for less than 3 months. With RNA extracted from PBMCs as input, the TCR library was made. From an endocrinology department in Xi'an, China, came the patients. Construction of the TCR beta libraries employed iRepertoire HTBI primers in conjunction with Arm-PCR of CDR3 regions. One entry per CDR3 protein, called by TCRdb with MiXCR from the multiplex PCR reads. The top ten hold over 7.5% of the sample, which has around 420,000 distinct CDR3 sequences, over 12% seen once. CDR1 is SGHNT, CDR2 YENEEA, per germline. The CDR3 runs to 17 residues. Trimming pared 6 bases from V and 1 base from J, leaving 21 bases between. This sample also belongs to another study, concerning T cells in Graves' hyperthyroidism and ophthalmopathy.

This receptor was identified in a woman aged 40 to 50 with Graves disease. The chain has TRBV11-3 and TRBJ1-1; a possible D gene is TRBD1 (6 bases). The sequencing used peripheral blood mononuclear cells (PBMCs), collected at new diagnosis, from a patient treated with antithyroid drugs. The CDR3 sequence is CASRRGVAGTQNTEAFF. As DNA, the CDR3 is TGTGCCAGCAGAAGAGGGGTTGCCGGGACACAGAACACTGAAGCTTTCTTT.